The source of this T cell receptor (beta chain) is a study of OX40 agonist ivuxolimab in advanced cancers. Study context: Antecedent anti-PD-1, anti-PD-L1 or anti-CTLA-4 therapy was permissible, with around 41% having received some.

Germline V gives CDR1 LNHDA, CDR2 SQIVND (reference sequence). There are 15 residues in the CDR3. Trimming cost V 9 bases and J 3 bases, with 20 bases left between them. Profiled with immunoSEQ multiplex PCR; TCRdb holds only in-frame clones, not every one. This repertoire shows about 110,000 clones, about 91% found once; its top ten account for under 0.85%. The sequence came from an adult with an advanced solid tumor such as melanoma, head and neck, liver or kidney cancer. The chain uses TRBV19 and TRBJ1-1; unclear D gene. Sample: CD4+ or CD8+ T cells sorted from blood, taken in a trial of the OX40 agonist ivuxolimab. DNA for the CDR3: TGTGCCAGCCAACTCCTGAGCCCTGGCTACACTGAAGCTTTCTTT. Translated: CASQLLSPGYTEAFF.